Detailed here is one T cell receptor beta chain. Its antigen target is currently unknown. The junction does not match germline at one end; this may be a read error. Other DNA sequences from this sample encode an identical CDR3 as well. Taken from cysteine to phenylalanine, the CDR3 has 14 residues. CDR3 DNA is the only sequence kept; it has 42 bases, read in frame from the first base. The CDR1 and CDR2 encoded by the germline V gene are MNHEY and SVGAGI. Genomic DNA was extracted from sorted cells for sequencing of the TCRbeta CDR3 region. TCRbeta CDR3 regions were sequenced using the immunoSEQ Assay. TCRdb holds this immuneACCESS table with in-frame rearrangements only. Some clones are missing; in checked studies, unresolved V genes explain under half, and the rest has no known cause. This sample comprises about 69,000 clones, approximately 90% of them detected only once. Less than 7.5% of the sample is in the top ten clones.

The trial excluded patients who had a history of autoimmune disease or were on systemic immunosuppression. Peripheral blood for TCR sequencing was collected from all dose cohorts at baseline, on cycle 4 day 1, and on cycle 7 day 1. The samples were drawn from a first-in-human, open-label, multicenter phase I dose-escalation trial of ivuxolimab. Adults with locally advanced or metastatic melanoma, renal cell carcinoma, hepatocellular carcinoma or head and neck squamous cell carcinoma were enrolled in the trial. Before TCR sequencing, CD4+ T cells and CD8+ T cells from peripheral blood were sorted into separate populations. This record comes from a study of OX40 agonist ivuxolimab in advanced cancers. In terms of the full investigation: Ivuxolimab, which targeted the costimulatory receptor OX40 (CD134), was an agonistic, fully human IgG2 monoclonal antibody. Intravenous ivuxolimab was administered to patients every 2 weeks at six dose levels: 0.01, 0.1, 0.3, 1.5, 3 and 10 mg/kg. Of the roughly 50 dose-escalation patients, hepatocellular carcinoma was present in about 20, melanoma in around 15, renal cell carcinoma in 9 and head and neck cancer in 9. The dose-escalation cohort was around 83% male with a mean age of roughly 60 years, ranging from about 20 to 80. Prior anti-PD-1, anti-PD-L1 or anti-CTLA-4 therapy was permitted, and checkpoint inhibitors had been received by roughly two fifths of dose-escalation patients. Partial responses occurred in three dose-escalation patients, of whom one had hepatocellular carcinoma and two had cutaneous melanoma. Peripheral TCRbeta sequencing was intended to test whether TCR sequence diversity was altered and clonal T-cell expansion was caused by ivuxolimab. The monotherapy dose-escalation portion (N of about 52 patients) of the phase I ivuxolimab trial is reported in the paper.

Study-level results and caveats: The antigen specificity of the clonally expanded peripheral T cells was not determined. At doses from 0.1 to 3.0 mg/kg, clonal expansion was seen in both CD4+ and CD8+ blood T cells between baseline and week 6. In partial responders in the 0.1-3.0 mg/kg groups, normalized peripheral clonal expansion was found to be among the lowest, especially among CD8+ T cells. Low levels of normalized T-cell clonal expansion were also seen in some nonresponding patients. After ivuxolimab, CD8+ T cells had more expanded clones than CD4+ T cells on average.

This clonotype originated in an adult with an advanced solid tumor such as melanoma, head and neck, liver or kidney cancer. Material: CD4+ or CD8+ T cells sorted from blood, obtained in a trial of the OX40 agonist ivuxolimab. The chain joins TRBV6-5 to TRBJ2-5, and 9 junctional nucleotides match TRBD2. The base sequence is TGCGCCAGCAGTTATCGCGGGGGGGCGGAGACCCAGTACTTC. Translated, it reads CASSYRGGAETQYF.